The rows below give T cell receptor beta chains drawn from one sample of a study of cytomegalovirus exposure and HLA in healthy donors. The protocol was immunoSEQ multiplex PCR, while the TCRdb copy is restricted to in-frame clones and leaves out a portion. The sample yields approximately 160,000 clones, around 63% seen once. What was sequenced was PBMCs. The receptor source for this set is a young woman in good health and CMV-seropositive. Each CDR3 is given with its conserved first and last residue. Fields, in order: CDR3 protein, CDR3 DNA, V gene, clone size, J gene, D gene. A D gene is named only where the DNA matches it firmly. Clone size is not always given. Where it is, it says once, few, many or a class for expanded clones.

CASSYISDRAKEGYTF	TGTGCCAGCTCGTACATCTCGGACAGAGCGAAGGAGGGCTACACCTTC	TRBV18	.	TRBJ1-2	.
CASRYTGLAGPGELFF	TGTGCCAGCAGATACACGGGGCTAGCGGGCCCCGGGGAGCTGTTTTTT	TRBV7-8	.	TRBJ2-2	TRBD2
CASSLAGGDGYTF	TGTGCCAGCAGTTTAGCCGGTGGAGATGGCTACACCTTC	TRBV27	.	TRBJ1-2	.
CASSIDSSGRGDEQYF	TGTGCCAGTAGTATAGATTCTAGCGGGAGGGGCGACGAGCAGTACTTC	TRBV19	.	TRBJ2-7	TRBD2
CASSFSGDTEAFF	TGCGCCAGCAGCTTTTCGGGGGACACTGAAGCTTTCTTT	TRBV5-1	few	TRBJ1-1	.
CASSPRDRTEAFF	TGTGCCAGCTCACCCCGGGACAGAACAGAAGCTTTCTTT	TRBV18	.	TRBJ1-1	TRBD1
CASFSTGGGETQYF	TGTGCCAGCTTCTCTACAGGGGGCGGGGAGACCCAGTACTTC	TRBV28	.	TRBJ2-5	TRBD1
CASSSPGEGTDTQYF	TGTGCCAGCAGCTCCCCAGGGGAGGGGACAGATACGCAGTATTTT	TRBV5-6	.	TRBJ2-3	.
CASSLRGGERQPQHF	TGCGCCAGCAGCTTACGGGGAGGGGAACGTCAGCCCCAGCATTTT	TRBV5-1	few	TRBJ1-5	.
CASSIGTGGFYEQYF	TGTGCCAGTAGTATTGGGACAGGGGGATTCTACGAGCAGTACTTC	TRBV19	once	TRBJ2-7	TRBD1
CAKHVGGYTF	TGTGCCAAGCACGTCGGTGGCTACACCTTC	TRBV6-1	.	TRBJ1-2	.
CASSLAAGQGIYEQYF	TGTGCCAGCAGCTTAGCCGCAGGACAGGGCATCTACGAGCAGTACTTC	TRBV11-1	.	TRBJ2-7	TRBD1
CAWSEPPSLSYEQYF	TGTGCCTGGAGTGAGCCCCCTTCGTTATCCTACGAGCAGTACTTC	TRBV30	.	TRBJ2-7	.
CASSRDRGHEQYF	TGTGCCAGCAGTAGGGACAGGGGTCACGAGCAGTACTTC	TRBV2	.	TRBJ2-7	TRBD1
CASSLGRGRDEQFF	TGCGCCAGCAGCCTCGGCAGGGGTAGGGATGAGCAGTTCTTC	TRBV5-1	.	TRBJ2-1	.
CASSPTGQETNTEAFF	TGTGCCAGCTCACCCACTGGACAGGAAACGAACACTGAAGCTTTCTTT	TRBV18	.	TRBJ1-1	TRBD1
CASSLLATTNTEAFF	TGTGCCAGCAGCTTACTCGCGACAACGAACACTGAAGCTTTCTTT	TRBV7-9	.	TRBJ1-1	.